Below are 10 T cell receptor beta chains sequenced from a single sample in a study of blood T cell repertoires in COVID-19. The method was immunoSEQ multiplex PCR; TCRdb's version includes in-frame clones alone and lacks a portion of them. The repertoire consists of 120,000 to 150,000 clones, with around nine tenths occurring once and the leading ten covering 2.3%. The sequencing input was peripheral blood. Every receptor here comes from a human donor in a cohort sampled during active COVID-19.

This chain connects TRBV6-5 to TRBJ2-1; D may be TRBD1 (6 bases). V was pared by 0 bases and J by 10 bases, with 7 bases between. This CDR3 has 12 residues. CDR1 and CDR2 (germline): MNHEY, SVGAGI. CDR3 protein: CASSYSGTEQFF. In DNA form, the CDR3 reads TGTGCCAGCAGTTACTCCGGGACAGAGCAGTTCTTC.

The gene calls are TRBV18 and TRBJ2-7; a possible D gene is TRBD1 (6 bases). The CDR3 is 13 residues long. Germline V gene sequence: CDR1 KGHSH, CDR2 LQKENI. With 8 bases removed from V and 2 bases from J, the gap between germline ends came to 13 bases. This CDR3 is CASTRDKAYEQYF. The CDR3 nucleotides read TGTGCCAGCACACGGGACAAGGCCTACGAGCAGTACTTC. The variable domain in full, with the rest retrieved from reference TRBV18 and TRBJ2-7, is NAGVMQNPRHLVRRRGQEARLRCSPMKGHSHVYWYRQLPEEGLKFMVYLQKENIIDESGMPKERFSAEFPKEGPSILRIQQVVRGDSAAYFCASTRDKAYEQYFGPGTRLTVT.

In DNA form, the CDR3 reads TGTGCCAGCAGTTTATTAACGGCAGCGAGCAATCAGCCCCAGCATTTT. Residues: CASSLLTAASNQPQHF. The genes are TRBV28 and TRBJ1-5; D gene ambiguous. The ends were cut back, 1 base at V and 1 base at J, with 11 bases in the middle. The germline CDR1 and CDR2 sequences are MDHEN and SYDVKM. This CDR3 region has 16 residues.

The rearrangement links TRBV2 to TRBJ2-1; D gene unclear. This CDR3 contains 13 residues. With 11 bases removed from V and 5 bases from J, the gap between germline ends came to 16 bases. Germline V gene sequence: CDR1 SNHLY, CDR2 FYNNEI. CDR3 in DNA: TGTGCCGGTCGTTGGTCACCTAACAATGAGCAGTTCTTC. Translated, it gives CAGRWSPNNEQFF.

This sequence joins TRBV7-8 and TRBJ1-2, with 7 bases fitting TRBD1. This CDR3 contains 16 residues. J lost 2 bases, V lost 1 base, and 7 bases had no gene match. Germline CDR1 reads SGHVS; CDR2 reads FQNEAQ. CDR3 loop: CASSLGATGPNYGYTF. CDR3 nucleotides: TGTGCCAGCAGCTTAGGAGCGACAGGGCCCAACTATGGCTACACCTTC.

The genes are TRBV28 and TRBJ1-3; D call uncertain. The CDR3 runs 15 residues. Germline V gene lookup returns CDR1 MDHEN and CDR2 SYDVKM. The V gene lost 2 bases and the J gene lost 0 bases, with 8 bases spanning the gap. The CDR3 here is CASSLPGNSGNTIYF. CDR3 in DNA: TGTGCCAGCAGTTTACCCGGGAACTCTGGAAACACCATATATTTT.

The rearrangement links TRBV11-3 to TRBJ2-1; 11 positions match TRBD2. Germline lookup yields CDR1 SGHNT and CDR2 YENEEA. V lost 0 bases and J lost 13; bases outside the gene matches: 8. This CDR3 comprises 15 residues. This chain's CDR3 is CASSLEGTSGSIQFF. The CDR3 DNA reads TGTGCCAGCAGCTTAGAGGGTACTAGCGGGAGTATTCAGTTCTTC.

CDR3 DNA: TGTGCCAGCAGCCCCGACAGGGGCTATGAGCAGTTCTTC. Protein product: CASSPDRGYEQFF. This sequence joins TRBV7-2 and TRBJ2-1; 8 bases fit TRBD1. V lost 5 bases, J lost 8 bases, and 5 bases stayed unmatched. CDR3 length equals 13 residues. Germline V lookup: CDR1 SGHTA, CDR2 FQGNSA.

The V gene is TRBV28, the J gene TRBJ1-2; D may be TRBD1 (6 bases). CDR1 is MDHEN and CDR2 is SYDVKM in the germline V gene. CDR3 length: 16 residues. V gave up 6 bases and J gave up 2 bases, with 19 bases separating them. The CDR3 protein is CASRLPSGGINYGYTF. DNA of the CDR3: TGTGCCAGCAGGTTGCCCTCGGGGGGCATCAACTATGGCTACACCTTC.

V usage is TRBV6-5 and J usage is TRBJ1-5; D might be TRBD1 (5 bases). The CDR3 runs 15 residues. Trimming stripped 6 bases from V and 7 bases from J, with 19 bases between. Looked up from germline, CDR1 is MNHEY and CDR2 is SVGAGI. DNA of the CDR3: TGTGCCAGCAGACTCTTCGGGCAGGGAGGACAGCCCCAGCATTTT. Translating gives CASRLFGQGGQPQHF.